The 9 T cell receptor beta chains listed next were all sequenced from one sample in a study of blood T cells in healthy people across ages. The second PCR ran 7 to 11 cycles with a sample-barcoded 5' primer and J-beta primers. TCRdb reprocessed the 5' RACE reads with MiXCR, giving one entry per CDR3 protein. The repertoire holds fewer than 950,000 distinct CDR3 sequences, with approximately 55% as singletons. The sequenced material came from blood. These receptors were obtained from an elderly man in good health.

The chain links TRBV5-4 to TRBJ1-2; D ambiguous. Germline assignment: CDR1 SGHNT and CDR2 YYREEE (reference sequence). This CDR3 is 14 amino acids long. Trimming left V 4 bases short and J 6 bases short, with 16 bases between. The CDR3 region has the DNA TGTGCCAGCAGCGTGGGCGGAGGGTATGATGGCTACACCTTC. Translated: CASSVGGGYDGYTF. Supplemented by reference TRBV5-4 and TRBJ1-2, the full variable domain reads ETGVTQSPTHLIKTRGQQVTLRCSSQSGHNTVSWYQQALGQGPQFIFQYYREEENGRGNFPPRFSGLQFPNYSSELNVNALELDDSALYLCASSVGGGYDGYTFGSGTRLTVV.

This clonotype was detected many times. The V call is TRBV5-1, the J call TRBJ2-7, with D unresolved. The CDR3 length is 13 residues. Trimming stripped 0 bases from V and 6 bases from J, with 10 bases between. Germline-derived CDR1 and CDR2 are SGHRS and YFSETQ. The CDR3 DNA reads as TGCGCCAGCAGCTTGGTCAGTAGGGTCGAGCAGTACTTC. The encoded protein is CASSLVSRVEQYF.

The chain employs TRBV29-1 and TRBJ2-7; D is uncertain. The germline V gene has CDR1 SQVTM and CDR2 ANQGSEA. The CDR3 is 13 amino acids. V was shortened by 2 bases and J by 2 bases, with 10 bases between the two germline ends. The CDR3 is CSVEPPGTYEQYF. The CDR3 nucleotides read TGCAGCGTTGAACCGCCAGGTACCTACGAGCAGTACTTC.

V usage is TRBV6-1 and J usage is TRBJ1-4; D gene ambiguous. The CDR3 sequence is 14 residues long. V was clipped by 0 bases and J by 0 bases, with 2 bases between them. Germline CDR1 and CDR2: MNHNS and SASEGT. The CDR3 sequence is CASSEAPTNEKLFF. CDR3 nucleotides: TGTGCCAGCAGTGAAGCCCCAACTAATGAAAAACTGTTTTTT.

The rearrangement links TRBV18 to TRBJ2-5; the D gene could be TRBD1 or TRBD2 (6 bases each). Trimming cost V 6 bases and J 11 bases, with 22 bases left between them. CDR3 length: 14 residues. Germline V gives CDR1 KGHSH, CDR2 LQKENI. CDR3 sequence: CASSPDRRGGEQYF. As DNA, the CDR3 is TGTGCCAGCTCCCCTGACAGGAGGGGTGGAGAGCAGTACTTC.

This rearrangement joins TRBV14 to TRBJ1-4; no clear D gene. V was pared by 0 bases and J by 8 bases, with 16 bases between. CDR3 length: 16 residues. Germline CDR1 reads SGHDN; CDR2 reads FVKESK. CDR3 bases: TGTGCCAGCAGCCAAGATCGGGTGACCATGGGGGAAAAACTGTTTTTT. It specifies CASSQDRVTMGEKLFF.

V usage is TRBV20-1 and J usage is TRBJ2-7; 7 nucleotides match TRBD1. V shed 0 bases, J shed 5 bases, and the junction held 10 bases outside the gene matches. CDR1 DFQATT and CDR2 SNEGSKA come from the germline V gene (reference sequence). CDR3 length equals 15 residues. Here the CDR3 DNA reads TGCAGTGCTAGAGATGTCCGACTGGACAGGAACGAGCAGTACTTC. This encodes CSARDVRLDRNEQYF.

Points on this clonotype: One junction end does not reproduce the germline sequence, and a read error may be involved. The chain uses TRBV10-3 and TRBJ2-7; D not resolved. The germline V gene has CDR1 ENHRY and CDR2 SYGVKD. This CDR3 spans 13 amino acids. The DNA for the CDR3 is TGTGTCATCAGCGAAGACACAGCCTACGAGCAGTACTTC. It codes for CVISEDTAYEQYF.

The chain combines TRBV20-1 with TRBJ1-2; TRBD1 matches 11 bases. J was trimmed by 3 bases and V by 0 bases; bases with no gene match: 6. Germline V gene data show CDR1 as DFQATT and CDR2 as SNEGSKA (reference sequence). The CDR3 has 16 amino acids. This CDR3 is CSARDMGQGVDYGYTF. In DNA form, the CDR3 reads TGCAGTGCTAGAGATATGGGACAGGGGGTTGACTATGGCTACACCTTC.